This TCR beta chain was retrieved from a study of blood T cell repertoires in COVID-19. Whole-study context: Acute and convalescent COVID-19 specimens originated in the United States, Italy and Spain.

Categorization into cohorts depended on clinical history that participants reported. The study recruited exposed participants who had met a COVID-19 case within 2 weeks before entry. Clones were sequenced by immunoSEQ multiplex PCR, and TCRdb holds only the in-frame ones, with some missing. In the table there are approximately 200,000 clones, 75% to 90% of which are singletons. The material sequenced was PBMCs or T cells enriched from blood (not recorded which). This clonotype was sampled from a woman in her twenties or thirties who had been exposed to COVID-19.

As DNA, the CDR3 is TGTGCCATCAGTGCAGGGGGCAATCAGCCCCAGCATTTT. It encodes CAISAGGNQPQHF. The rearrangement uses TRBV10-3 and TRBJ1-5; a weak D match, TRBD1 (6 bases). The CDR3 consists of 13 residues. The germline V and J ends were trimmed by 4 bases and 2 bases, with 6 bases remaining between them. Germline CDR1 and CDR2: ENHRY and SYGVKD.